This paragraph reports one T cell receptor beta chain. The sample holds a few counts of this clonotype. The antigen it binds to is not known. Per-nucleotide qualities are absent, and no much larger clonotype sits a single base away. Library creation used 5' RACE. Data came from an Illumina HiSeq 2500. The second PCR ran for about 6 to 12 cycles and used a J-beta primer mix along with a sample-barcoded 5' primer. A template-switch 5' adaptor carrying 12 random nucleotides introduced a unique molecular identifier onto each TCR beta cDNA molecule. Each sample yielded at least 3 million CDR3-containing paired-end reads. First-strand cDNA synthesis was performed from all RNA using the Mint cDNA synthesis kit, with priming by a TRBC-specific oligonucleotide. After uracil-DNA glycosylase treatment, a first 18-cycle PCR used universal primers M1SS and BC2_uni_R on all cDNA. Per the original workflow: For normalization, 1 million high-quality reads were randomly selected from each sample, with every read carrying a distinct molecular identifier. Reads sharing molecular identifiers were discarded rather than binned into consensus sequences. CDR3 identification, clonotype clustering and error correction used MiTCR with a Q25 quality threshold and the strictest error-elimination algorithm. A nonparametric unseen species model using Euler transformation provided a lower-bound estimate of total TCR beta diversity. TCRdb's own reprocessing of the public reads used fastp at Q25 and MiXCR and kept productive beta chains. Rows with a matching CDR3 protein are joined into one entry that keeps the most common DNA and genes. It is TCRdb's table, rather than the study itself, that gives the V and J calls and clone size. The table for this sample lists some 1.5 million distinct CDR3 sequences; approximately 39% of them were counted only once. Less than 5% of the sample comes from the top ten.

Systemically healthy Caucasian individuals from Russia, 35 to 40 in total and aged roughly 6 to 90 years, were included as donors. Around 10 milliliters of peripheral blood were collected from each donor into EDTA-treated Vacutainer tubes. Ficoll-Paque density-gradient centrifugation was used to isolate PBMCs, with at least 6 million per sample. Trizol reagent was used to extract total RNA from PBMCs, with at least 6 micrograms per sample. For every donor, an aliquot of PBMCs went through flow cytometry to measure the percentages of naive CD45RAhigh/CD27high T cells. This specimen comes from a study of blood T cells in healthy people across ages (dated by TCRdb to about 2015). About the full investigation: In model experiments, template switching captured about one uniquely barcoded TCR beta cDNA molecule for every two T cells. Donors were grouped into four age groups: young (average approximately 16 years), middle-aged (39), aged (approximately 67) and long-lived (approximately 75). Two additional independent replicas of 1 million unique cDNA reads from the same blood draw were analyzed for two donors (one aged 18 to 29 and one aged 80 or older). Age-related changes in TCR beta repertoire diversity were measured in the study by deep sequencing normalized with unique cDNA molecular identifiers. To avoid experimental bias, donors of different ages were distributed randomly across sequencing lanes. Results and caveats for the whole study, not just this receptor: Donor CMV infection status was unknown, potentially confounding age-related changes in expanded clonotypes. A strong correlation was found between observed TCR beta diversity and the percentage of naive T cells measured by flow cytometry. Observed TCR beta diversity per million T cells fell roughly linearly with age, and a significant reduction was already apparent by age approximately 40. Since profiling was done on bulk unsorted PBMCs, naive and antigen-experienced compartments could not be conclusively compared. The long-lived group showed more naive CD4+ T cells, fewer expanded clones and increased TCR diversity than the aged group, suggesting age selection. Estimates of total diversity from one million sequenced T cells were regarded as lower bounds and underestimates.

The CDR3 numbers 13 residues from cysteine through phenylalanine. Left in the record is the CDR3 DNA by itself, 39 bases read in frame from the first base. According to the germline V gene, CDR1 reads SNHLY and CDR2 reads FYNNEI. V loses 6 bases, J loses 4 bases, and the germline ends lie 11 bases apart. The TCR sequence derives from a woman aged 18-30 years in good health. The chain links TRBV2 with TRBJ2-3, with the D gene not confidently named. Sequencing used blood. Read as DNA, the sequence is TGTGCCAGCAGACCATCTCGTCCAGATACGCAGTATTTT. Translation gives CASRPSRPDTQYF.